The source of this TCR beta chain is a study of blood T cell repertoires in COVID-19 (TCRdb year 2020). Regarding the complete study: Samples covering the acute and convalescent phases of COVID-19 were provided by collaborators in the United States, Italy and Spain. The material from the prospective study consisted of cDNA or gDNA derived from T cells, B-cell-depleted T cells, or PBMCs. Subjects who had been exposed to COVID-19, were actively infected with it, or had recovered from it provided the deeply sampled blood TCRbeta repertoires that made up the dataset. The repertoires were released in a freely available public database meant as a resource for research on the immune response to SARS-CoV-2. The samples were drawn from the first 160 participants of the ongoing ImmuneRACE study and from over 950 subjects provided by 6 global collaborators. Sample metadata almost always included a de-identified subject ID, COVID-19 status, age in years and sex. Where available, HLA class I and class II types were taken from metadata supplied by the sample provider and were not determined by assay-based typing.

With regard to this clone: The clone's antigen remains unknown. No base quality values were provided; no much bigger clone lies one nucleotide off.

The germline V gene (reference sequence) yields LGHDT for CDR1 and YNNKEL for CDR2. V drops 4 bases and J drops 4 bases, leaving 11 bases in between. The CDR3 contains 14 residues, cysteine and phenylalanine counted. Only the CDR3 region is kept as DNA, spanning 42 bases read in frame from base 1. Participants in the prospective study were aged 18 to 89 years, lived in 24 United States geographic areas, and enrolled through a virtual design. In the prospective study, participants were assigned to cohorts based on the clinical history participants reported in a screening survey and a study questionnaire. In the prospective study, mobile phlebotomists collected whole blood, serum and a nasopharyngeal or oropharyngeal swab from each participant. Prospective study participants could optionally give additional blood draws and questionnaires over an approximately 2-month period. Before DNA extraction, blood samples from the prospective study were shipped at room temperature or frozen.

On the study overall, not on this receptor specifically: The quantity of clinical and demographic metadata differed by source and by participant and was supplied without curation.

TCRbeta CDR3 regions were amplified from genomic DNA by means of the immunoSEQ Assay, a bias-controlled multiplex PCR. The paper's processing steps were these. The number of nucleated cells in each sample was estimated from the amplification of reference gene primers within the assay. To quantify the absolute abundance of each unique TCRbeta CDR3 rearrangement, sequence reads were collapsed and filtered. For each sample, productive Simpson clonality was calculated as the square root of Simpson's diversity index across productive rearrangements. As stored in TCRdb, this immuneACCESS dataset retains in-frame rearrangements with V and J assigned. A fraction of the clones does not appear; measured against another copy, unresolved V genes explain less than half of the discrepancy, and the remainder lacks a known reason. V, J and clone size reflect that table, while D and trimming were determined from the DNA. This sample holds approximately 240,000 clones; over 75% were observed only once. The ten top clones hold 3.5% of the sample.

Sequenced: PBMCs or T cells enriched from blood (not recorded which). This receptor was obtained from a woman aged 18-35 years in a cohort exposed to, infected with or recovered from COVID-19 (not recorded which). The chain was built from TRBV3-1 (or the pseudogene TRBV3-2) and TRBJ2-1, with a tentative D gene TRBD2 over 6 matching bases. In nucleotide form, the sequence is TGTGCCAGCAGCCTGGAGGGTACATACAATGAGCAGTTCTTC. Its amino acids are CASSLEGTYNEQFF.